This entry is about one TCR beta chain. What it binds is unknown. These data are taken from a study of post-analysis software for immune sequencing data. Across the study: The cohort encompassed relapsing-remitting, secondary progressive and progressive-relapsing multiple sclerosis disease courses. Overall study findings and caveats: Normalized Chao1 diversity in multiple sclerosis patients fell significantly below that of controls. A handful of TRBV segments appeared more often in patients than in controls, and TRBV5-6, TRBV5-1 and TRBV20-1 were among these. Batch-mates among the samples co-clustered strongly by F measure.

Built from TCR beta cDNA, the libraries had unique molecular identifiers in them. T cells, about 0.95 to 10 million of them, yielded roughly 470,000 cDNA molecules. TCRdb passed the PCR reads through MiXCR, listing each CDR3 protein once. The sample consists of roughly 870,000 distinct CDR3 sequences, approximately 50% of them appearing once. V was clipped by 7 bases and J by 4 bases; unmatched bases: 3. Germline V CDR1 and CDR2: ENHRY, SYGVKD. There are 12 residues in the CDR3. The chain joins TRBV10-3 to TRBJ2-5, with 7 bases that match TRBD2. What was sequenced was blood. This receptor was obtained from a girl between 10 and 17 years old with multiple sclerosis. The CDR3 sequence is CAIKGLGETQYF. As DNA, the CDR3 is TGTGCCATCAAAGGACTAGGAGAGACCCAGTACTTC.